This T cell receptor (beta chain) came from a study of cytomegalovirus exposure and HLA in healthy donors. Overall study results and limits: After further analysis at a later stage, under 20,000 TCR beta sequences were associated with HLA alleles at 0.05 false discovery rate. V- and J-gene trimming of TCR beta was linked (in a later analysis) to a missense DCLRE1C variant.

In the case of this clone: Its antigen is unknown.

Amplification used 60 Vbeta primers and 13 Jbeta primers. Here immunoSEQ multiplex PCR was the method, and the copy in TCRdb shows in-frame clones only, minus some. The sample has 90,000 to 100,000 clones; roughly 77% are singletons. The specimen sequenced was PBMCs. The source of this sequence is a man aged 35 to 55 in good health and CMV-seronegative.

The CDR3, as DNA: TGTGCCAGCACGGACAGGGGGACCCTTAATGAAAAACTGTTTTTT. Its translation: CASTDRGTLNEKLFF. The rearrangement joins TRBV28 to TRBJ1-4, with 10 bases identical to TRBD1. The CDR3 consists of 15 residues. The V gene end was trimmed by 7 bases and the J gene end by 4 bases; junction bases not matched to a gene: 6. In germline, CDR1 is MDHEN, CDR2 SYDVKM.